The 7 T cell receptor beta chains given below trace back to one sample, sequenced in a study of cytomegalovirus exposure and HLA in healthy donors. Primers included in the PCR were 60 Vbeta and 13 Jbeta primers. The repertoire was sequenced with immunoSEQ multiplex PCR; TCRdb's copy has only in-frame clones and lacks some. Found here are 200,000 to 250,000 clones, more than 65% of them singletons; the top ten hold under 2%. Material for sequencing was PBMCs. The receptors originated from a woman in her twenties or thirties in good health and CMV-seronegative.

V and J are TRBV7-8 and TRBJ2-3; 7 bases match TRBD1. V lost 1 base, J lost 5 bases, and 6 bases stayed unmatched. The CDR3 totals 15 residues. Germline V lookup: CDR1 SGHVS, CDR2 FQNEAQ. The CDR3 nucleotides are TGTGCCAGCAGCTTAGGGGGGTCAGGGGGAGATACGCAGTATTTT. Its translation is CASSLGGSGGDTQYF.

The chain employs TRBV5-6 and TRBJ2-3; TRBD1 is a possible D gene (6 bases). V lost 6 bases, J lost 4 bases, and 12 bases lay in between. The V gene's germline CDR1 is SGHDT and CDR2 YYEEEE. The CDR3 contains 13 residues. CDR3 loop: CASTYRASDTQYF. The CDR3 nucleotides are TGTGCCAGCACGTACAGGGCCTCAGATACGCAGTATTTT.

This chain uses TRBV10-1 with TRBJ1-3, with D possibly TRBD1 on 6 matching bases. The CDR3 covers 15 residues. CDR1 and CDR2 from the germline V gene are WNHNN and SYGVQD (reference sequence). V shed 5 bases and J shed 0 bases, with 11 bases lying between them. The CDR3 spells CASSSGTTSGNTIYF. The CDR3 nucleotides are TGCGCCAGCAGTTCAGGGACAACCTCTGGAAACACCATATATTTT.

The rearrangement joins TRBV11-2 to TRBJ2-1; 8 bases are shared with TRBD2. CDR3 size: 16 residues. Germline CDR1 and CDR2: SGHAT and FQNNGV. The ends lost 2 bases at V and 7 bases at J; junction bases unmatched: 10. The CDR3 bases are TGTGCCAGCAGCTTATTCTCATCCGGGGGGGAAAATGAGCAGTTCTTC. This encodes CASSLFSSGGENEQFF. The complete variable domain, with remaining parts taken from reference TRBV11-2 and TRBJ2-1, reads EAGVAQSPRYKIIEKRQSVAFWCNPISGHATLYWYQQILGQGPKLLIQFQNNGVVDDSQLPKDRFSAERLKGVDSTLKIQPAKLEDSAVYLCASSLFSSGGENEQFFGPGTRLTVL.

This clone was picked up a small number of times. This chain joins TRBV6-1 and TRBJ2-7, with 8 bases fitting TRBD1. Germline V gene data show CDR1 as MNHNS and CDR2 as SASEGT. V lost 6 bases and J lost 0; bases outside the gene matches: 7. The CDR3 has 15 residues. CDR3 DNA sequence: TGTGCCAGCAGAAGCCGGACAGGGTCCTCCTACGAGCAGTACTTC. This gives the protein CASRSRTGSSYEQYF.

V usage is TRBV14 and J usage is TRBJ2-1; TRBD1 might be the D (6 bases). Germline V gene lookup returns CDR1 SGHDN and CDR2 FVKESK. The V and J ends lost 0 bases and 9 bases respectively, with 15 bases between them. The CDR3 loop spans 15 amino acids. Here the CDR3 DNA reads TGTGCCAGCAGCCAAGAAGCCAGGGGATTCGGTGAGCAGTTCTTC. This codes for CASSQEARGFGEQFF.

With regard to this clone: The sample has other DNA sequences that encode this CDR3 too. CDR3 DNA: TGTGCCAGCAGCGTAGTAGGAGGGGGCGGTGAGACCCAGTACTTC. Amino acid sequence: CASSVVGGGGETQYF. The genes are TRBV9 and TRBJ2-5, with D tentatively TRBD1 (7 bases). The V end was cut by 0 bases, the J end by 5 bases, with 14 bases between. Per the germline V gene, CDR1 is SGDLS and CDR2 is YYNGEE. The CDR3 is 15 amino acids.